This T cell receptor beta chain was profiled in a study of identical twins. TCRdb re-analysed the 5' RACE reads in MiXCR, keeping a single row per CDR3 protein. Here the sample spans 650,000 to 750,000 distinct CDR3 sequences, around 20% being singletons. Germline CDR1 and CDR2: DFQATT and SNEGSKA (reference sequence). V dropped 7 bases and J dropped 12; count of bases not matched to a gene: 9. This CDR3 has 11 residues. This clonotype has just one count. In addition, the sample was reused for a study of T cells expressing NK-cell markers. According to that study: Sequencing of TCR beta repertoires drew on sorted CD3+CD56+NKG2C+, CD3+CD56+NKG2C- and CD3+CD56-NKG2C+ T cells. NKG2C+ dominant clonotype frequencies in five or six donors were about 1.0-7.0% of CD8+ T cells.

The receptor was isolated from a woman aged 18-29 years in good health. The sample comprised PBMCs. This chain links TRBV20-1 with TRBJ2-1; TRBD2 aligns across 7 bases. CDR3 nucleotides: TGCAGTGGGGGGAGGGGTACCGCGCAGTTCTTC. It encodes CSGGRGTAQFF.